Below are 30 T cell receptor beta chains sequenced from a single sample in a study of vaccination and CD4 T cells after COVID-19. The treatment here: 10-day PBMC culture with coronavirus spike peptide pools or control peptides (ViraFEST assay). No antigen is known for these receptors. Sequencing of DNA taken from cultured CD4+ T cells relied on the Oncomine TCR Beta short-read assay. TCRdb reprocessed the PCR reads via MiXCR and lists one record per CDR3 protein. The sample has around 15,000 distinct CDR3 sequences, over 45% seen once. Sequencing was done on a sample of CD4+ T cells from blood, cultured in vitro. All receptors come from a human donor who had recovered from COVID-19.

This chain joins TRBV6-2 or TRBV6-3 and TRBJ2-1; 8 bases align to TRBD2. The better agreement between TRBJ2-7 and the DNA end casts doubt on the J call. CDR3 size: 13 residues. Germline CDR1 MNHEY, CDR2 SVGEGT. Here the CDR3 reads CASRLGLDYEQYF. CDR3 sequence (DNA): TGTGCCAGCAGACTGGGACTAGACTACGAGCAGTACTTC.

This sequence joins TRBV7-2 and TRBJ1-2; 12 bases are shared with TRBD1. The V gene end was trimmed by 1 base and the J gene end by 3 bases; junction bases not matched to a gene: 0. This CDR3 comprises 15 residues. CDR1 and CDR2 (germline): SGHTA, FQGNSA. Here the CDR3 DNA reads TGTGCCAGCAGCTTAGGGGACAGGGGGCACTATGGCTACACCTTC. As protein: CASSLGDRGHYGYTF.

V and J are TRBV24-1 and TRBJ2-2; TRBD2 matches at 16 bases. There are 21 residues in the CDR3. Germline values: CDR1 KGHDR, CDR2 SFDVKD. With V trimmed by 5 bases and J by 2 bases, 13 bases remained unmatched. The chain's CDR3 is CATSVPPGTSGRARNTGELFF. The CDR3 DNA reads TGTGCCACCAGTGTCCCCCCTGGGACTAGCGGGAGGGCCAGAAACACCGGGGAGCTGTTTTTT.

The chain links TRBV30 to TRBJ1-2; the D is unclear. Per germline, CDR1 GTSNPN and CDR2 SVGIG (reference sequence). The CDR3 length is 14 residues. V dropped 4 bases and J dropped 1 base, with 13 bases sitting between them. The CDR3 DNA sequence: TGTGCCTGGACCAGTAGGACGGATAACTATGGCTACACCTTC. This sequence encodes CAWTSRTDNYGYTF.

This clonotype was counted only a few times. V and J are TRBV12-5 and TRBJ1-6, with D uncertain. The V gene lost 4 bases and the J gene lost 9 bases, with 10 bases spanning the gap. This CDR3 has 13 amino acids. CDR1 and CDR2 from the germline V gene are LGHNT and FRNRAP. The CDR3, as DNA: TGTGCTAGTGGTTCTCCCCCCATTTCACCCCTCCACTTT. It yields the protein CASGSPPISPLHF.

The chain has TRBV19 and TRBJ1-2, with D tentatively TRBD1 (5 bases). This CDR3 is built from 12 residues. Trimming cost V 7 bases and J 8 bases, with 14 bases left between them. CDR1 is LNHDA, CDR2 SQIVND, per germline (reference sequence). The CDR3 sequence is CASKRGAGGYTF. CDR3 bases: TGTGCCAGTAAGAGGGGCGCGGGGGGCTACACCTTC.

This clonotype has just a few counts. As DNA, the CDR3 is TGTCGAGCGGTTGAGGGACGGAACGAGCAGTACTTC. It encodes CRAVEGRNEQYF. The chain employs TRBV21-1 and TRBJ2-7; the table's D call of TRBD1 was not tested on the DNA. TRBV21-1 is flagged as a pseudogene. This CDR3 is built from 12 residues.

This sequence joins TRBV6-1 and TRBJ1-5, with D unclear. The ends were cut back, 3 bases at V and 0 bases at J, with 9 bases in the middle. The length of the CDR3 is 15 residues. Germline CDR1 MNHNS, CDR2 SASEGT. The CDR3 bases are TGTGCCAGCAGTGAGACTGGCGGTAGCAATCAGCCCCAGCATTTT. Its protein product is CASSETGGSNQPQHF.

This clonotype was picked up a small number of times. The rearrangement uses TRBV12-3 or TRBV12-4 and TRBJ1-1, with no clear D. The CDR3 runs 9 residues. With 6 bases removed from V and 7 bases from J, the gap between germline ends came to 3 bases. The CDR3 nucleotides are TGTGCCAGCAGCCTTGAAGCTTTCTTT. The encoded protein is CASSLEAFF.

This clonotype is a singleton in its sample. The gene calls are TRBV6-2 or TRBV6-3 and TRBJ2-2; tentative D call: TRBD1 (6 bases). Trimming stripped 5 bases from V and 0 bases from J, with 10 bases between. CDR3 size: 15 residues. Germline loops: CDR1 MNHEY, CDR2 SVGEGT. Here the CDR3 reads CASSSAGANTGELFF. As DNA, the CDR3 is TGTGCCAGCAGTAGCGCAGGGGCGAACACCGGGGAGCTGTTTTTT.

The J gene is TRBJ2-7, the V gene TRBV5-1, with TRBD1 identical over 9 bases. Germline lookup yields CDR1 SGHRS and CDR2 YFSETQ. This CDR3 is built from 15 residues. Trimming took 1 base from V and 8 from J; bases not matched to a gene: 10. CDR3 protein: CASSLSGTGSGQQYF. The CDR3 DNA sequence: TGCGCCAGCAGCTTGTCAGGGACAGGGTCGGGGCAGCAGTACTTC.

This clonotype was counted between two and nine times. CDR3 nucleotides: TGTGCCAGCAGTCCTCCCGGACAAGCCTACGAGCAGTACTTC. This encodes CASSPPGQAYEQYF. This chain links TRBV27 with TRBJ2-7, with D possibly TRBD1 on 5 matching bases. The CDR3 has 14 amino acids. The germline V and J ends were trimmed by 5 bases and 2 bases, with 13 bases remaining between them. Germline-derived CDR1 and CDR2 are MNHEY and SMNVEV (reference sequence).

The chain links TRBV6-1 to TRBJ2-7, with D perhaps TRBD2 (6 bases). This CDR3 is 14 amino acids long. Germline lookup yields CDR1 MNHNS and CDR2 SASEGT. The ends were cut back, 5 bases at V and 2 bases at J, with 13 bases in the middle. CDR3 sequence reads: CASSTAGSTYEQYF. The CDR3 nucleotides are TGTGCCAGCAGTACCGCCGGGAGCACCTACGAGCAGTACTTC.

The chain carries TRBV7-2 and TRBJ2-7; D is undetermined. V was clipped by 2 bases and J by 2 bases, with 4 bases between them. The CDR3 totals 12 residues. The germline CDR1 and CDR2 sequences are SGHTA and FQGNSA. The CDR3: CASSLLAYEQYF. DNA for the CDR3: TGTGCCAGCAGCTTATTAGCCTACGAGCAGTACTTC.

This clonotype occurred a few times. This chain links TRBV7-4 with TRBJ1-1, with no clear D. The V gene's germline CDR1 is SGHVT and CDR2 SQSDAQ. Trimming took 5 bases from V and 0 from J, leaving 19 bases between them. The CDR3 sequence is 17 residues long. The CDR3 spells CASSAARGMGMNTEAFF. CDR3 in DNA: TGTGCCAGCAGCGCCGCGCGGGGAATGGGCATGAACACTGAAGCTTTCTTT. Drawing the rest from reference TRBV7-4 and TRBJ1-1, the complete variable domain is GAGVSQSPRYKVAKRGRDVALRCDSISGHVTLYWYRQTLGQGSEVLTYSQSDAQRDKSGRPSGRFSAERPERSVSTLKIQRTEQGDSAVYLCASSAARGMGMNTEAFFGQGTRLTVV.

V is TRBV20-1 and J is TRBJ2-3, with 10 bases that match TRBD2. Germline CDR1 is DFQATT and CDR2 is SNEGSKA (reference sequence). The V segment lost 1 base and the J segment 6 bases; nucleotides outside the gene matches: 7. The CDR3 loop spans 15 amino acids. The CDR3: CSARVQREGADTQYF. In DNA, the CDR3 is TGCAGTGCTAGAGTTCAGCGGGAGGGCGCTGATACGCAGTATTTT.

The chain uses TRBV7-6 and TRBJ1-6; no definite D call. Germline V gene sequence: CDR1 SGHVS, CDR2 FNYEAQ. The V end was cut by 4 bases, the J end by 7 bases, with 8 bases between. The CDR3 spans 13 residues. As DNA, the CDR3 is TGTGCCAGCAGCTCCAGAGGCAATTCACCCCTCCACTTT. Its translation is CASSSRGNSPLHF.

CDR3 loop: CASSLGTAQETQYF. The CDR3 nucleotides are TGTGCCAGCAGCTTGGGGACTGCCCAAGAGACCCAGTACTTC. The V call is TRBV7-9, the J call TRBJ2-5; weak D call: TRBD2 (6 bases). Trimming shortened V by 3 bases and J by 1 base, and 9 bases separated the two germline ends. The V gene's germline CDR1 is SEHNR and CDR2 FQNEAQ (reference sequence). The CDR3 is 14 residues long. The full variable domain, in which reference TRBV7-9 and TRBJ2-5 provide the parts outside the CDR3, is DTGVSQNPRHKITKRGQNVTFRCDPISEHNRLYWYRQTLGQGPEFLTYFQNEAQLEKSRLLSDRFSAERPKGSFSTLEIQRTEQGDSAMYLCASSLGTAQETQYFGPGTRLLVL.

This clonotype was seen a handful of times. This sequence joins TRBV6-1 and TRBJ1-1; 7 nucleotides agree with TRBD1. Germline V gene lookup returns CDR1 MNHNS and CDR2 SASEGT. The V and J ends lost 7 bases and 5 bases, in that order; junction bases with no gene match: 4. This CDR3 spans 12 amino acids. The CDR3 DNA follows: TGTGCCAGCATCGCCAGGGGGACTGAAGCTTTCTTT. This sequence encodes CASIARGTEAFF.

CDR3 nucleotides: TGCGCCAGCAGCTCCAACGACAGGGTCGGAACAGATACGCAGTATTTT. Amino acids: CASSSNDRVGTDTQYF. This chain connects TRBV5-1 to TRBJ2-3; 7 bases are shared with TRBD1. Germline-derived CDR1 and CDR2 are SGHRS and YFSETQ. This CDR3 is 16 amino acids long. V lost 3 bases, J lost 3 bases, and 10 bases stayed unmatched.

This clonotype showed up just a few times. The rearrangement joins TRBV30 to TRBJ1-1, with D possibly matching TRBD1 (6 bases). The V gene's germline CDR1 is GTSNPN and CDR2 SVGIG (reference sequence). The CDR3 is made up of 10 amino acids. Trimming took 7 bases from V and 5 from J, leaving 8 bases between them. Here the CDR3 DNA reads TGTGCCTTAGGGGGGACTGAAGCTTTCTTT. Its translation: CALGGTEAFF.

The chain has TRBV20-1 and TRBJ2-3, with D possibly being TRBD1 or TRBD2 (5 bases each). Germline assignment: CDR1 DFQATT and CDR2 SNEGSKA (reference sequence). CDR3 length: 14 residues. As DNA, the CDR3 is TGCAGCGTAAGGGACGGAACTAGCACAGATACGCAGTATTTT. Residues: CSVRDGTSTDTQYF.

The CDR3 DNA reads TGTGCCAGCAGTTTGACAGGGGACTACGAGCAGTACTTC. It is translated as CASSLTGDYEQYF. V and J are TRBV6-5 and TRBJ2-7; 8 bases align to TRBD1. CDR3 length equals 13 residues. J was trimmed by 3 bases and V by 4 bases; bases with no gene match: 2. CDR1 is MNHEY and CDR2 is SVGAGI in the germline V gene.

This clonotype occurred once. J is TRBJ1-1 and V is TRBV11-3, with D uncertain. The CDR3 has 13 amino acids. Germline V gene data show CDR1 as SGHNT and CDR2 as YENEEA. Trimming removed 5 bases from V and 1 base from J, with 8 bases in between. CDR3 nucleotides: TGTGCCAGCAGCCCAAGAGGGAACACTGAAGCTTTCTTT. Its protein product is CASSPRGNTEAFF. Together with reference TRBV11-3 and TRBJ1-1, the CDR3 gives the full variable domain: EAGVVQSPRYKIIEKKQPVAFWCNPISGHNTLYWYLQNLGQGPELLIRYENEEAVDDSQLPKDRFSAERLKGVDSTLKIQPAELGDSAVYLCASSPRGNTEAFFGQGTRLTVV.

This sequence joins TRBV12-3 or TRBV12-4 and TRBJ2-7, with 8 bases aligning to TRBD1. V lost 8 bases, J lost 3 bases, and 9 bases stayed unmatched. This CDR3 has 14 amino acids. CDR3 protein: CASSGTGLIYEQYF. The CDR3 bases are TGTGCCAGCTCCGGGACAGGTTTGATCTACGAGCAGTACTTC.

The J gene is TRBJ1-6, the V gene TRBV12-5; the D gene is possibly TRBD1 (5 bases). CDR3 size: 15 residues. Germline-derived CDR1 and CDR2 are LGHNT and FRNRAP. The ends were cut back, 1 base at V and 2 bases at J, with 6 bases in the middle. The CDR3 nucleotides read TGTGCTAGTGGTTTGGCGACAGCCTATAATTCACCCCTCCACTTT. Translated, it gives CASGLATAYNSPLHF.

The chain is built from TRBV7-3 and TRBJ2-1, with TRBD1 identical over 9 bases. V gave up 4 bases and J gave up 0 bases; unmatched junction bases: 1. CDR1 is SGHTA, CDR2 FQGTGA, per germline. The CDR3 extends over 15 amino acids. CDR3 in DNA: TGTGCCAGCAGCTCGACAGGGGGCTCCTACAATGAGCAGTTCTTC. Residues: CASSSTGGSYNEQFF.

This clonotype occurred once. The CDR3 reads CSAPHGESSYNEQFF. DNA of the CDR3: TGCAGTGCCCCTCACGGGGAGAGCTCCTACAATGAGCAGTTCTTC. This chain joins TRBV20-1 and TRBJ2-1; D possibly corresponds to TRBD2 (5 bases). Deletions cut 6 bases from V and 0 bases from J, with 15 bases between. CDR1 DFQATT and CDR2 SNEGSKA come from the germline V gene (reference sequence). The CDR3 runs to 15 residues.

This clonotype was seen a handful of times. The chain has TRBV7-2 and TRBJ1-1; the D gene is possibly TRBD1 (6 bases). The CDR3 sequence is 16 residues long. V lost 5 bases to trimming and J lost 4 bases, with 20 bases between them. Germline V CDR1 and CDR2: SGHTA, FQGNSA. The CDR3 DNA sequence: TGTGCCAGCAGCCAGGGGACTCAGGGGACCAGCACTGAAGCTTTCTTT. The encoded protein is CASSQGTQGTSTEAFF.

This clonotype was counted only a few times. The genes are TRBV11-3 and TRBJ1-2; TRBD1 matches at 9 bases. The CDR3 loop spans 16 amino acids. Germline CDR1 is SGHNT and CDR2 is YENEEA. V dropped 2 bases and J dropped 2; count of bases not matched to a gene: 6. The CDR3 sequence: CASSLRQGVTNYGYTF. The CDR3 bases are TGTGCCAGCAGCTTACGACAGGGGGTGACGAACTATGGCTACACCTTC.